This T cell receptor beta chain was recovered during a study of cytomegalovirus exposure and HLA in healthy donors. The V gene's germline CDR1 is SEHNR and CDR2 FQNEAQ (reference sequence). Trimming cost V 1 base and J 11 bases; bases outside gene matches: 15. The CDR3 runs 16 residues. Nominally healthy donors were sampled, though unrecorded immune exposures were likely. The PCR made use of 60 Vbeta and 13 Jbeta primers. Here immunoSEQ multiplex PCR was the method, and the copy in TCRdb shows in-frame clones only, minus some. The sample consists of some 110,000 clones, about four fifths of them appearing once. Details on this clone: Its antigen is as yet unknown.

Notes on the study in general: Later analysis identified 16,951 TCR beta sequences associated with HLA alleles, using a false discovery rate threshold of 0.05. The study recorded more than 150 TCR beta chains that were cytomegalovirus-associated.

The sample taken for sequencing was PBMCs. The J gene is TRBJ2-5, the V gene TRBV7-9; TRBD1 agrees at 8 bases. The sequence came from a man aged 25 to 45 in good health and CMV-seropositive. The CDR3 protein is CASSLGPGGNPGEQYF. DNA of the CDR3: TGTGCCAGCAGCTTAGGTCCAGGGGGCAACCCGGGGGAGCAGTACTTC.